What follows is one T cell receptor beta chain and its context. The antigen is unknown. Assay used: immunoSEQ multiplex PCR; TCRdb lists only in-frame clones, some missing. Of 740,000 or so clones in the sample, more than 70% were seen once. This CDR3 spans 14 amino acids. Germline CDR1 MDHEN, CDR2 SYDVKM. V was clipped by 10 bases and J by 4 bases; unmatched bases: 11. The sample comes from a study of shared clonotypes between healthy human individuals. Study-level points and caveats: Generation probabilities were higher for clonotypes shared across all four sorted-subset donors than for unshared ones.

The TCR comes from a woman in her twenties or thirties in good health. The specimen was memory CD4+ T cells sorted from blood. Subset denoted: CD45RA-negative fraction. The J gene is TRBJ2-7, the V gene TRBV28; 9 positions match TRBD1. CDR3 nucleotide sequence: TGTGCCACGGCACTGGGGACAGGGACTTACGAGCAGTACTTC. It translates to CATALGTGTYEQYF.